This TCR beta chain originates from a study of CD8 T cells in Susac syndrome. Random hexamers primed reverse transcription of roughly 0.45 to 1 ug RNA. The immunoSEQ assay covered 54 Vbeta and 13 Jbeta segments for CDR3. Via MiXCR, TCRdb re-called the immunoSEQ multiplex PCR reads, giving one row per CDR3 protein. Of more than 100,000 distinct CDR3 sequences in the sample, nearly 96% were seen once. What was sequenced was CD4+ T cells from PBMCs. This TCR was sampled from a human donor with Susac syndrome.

The CDR3 loop is CASSLFSDTQYF. The CDR3 bases are TGTGCCAGCAGCTTGTTCTCAGATACGCAGTATTTT. This chain connects TRBV5-6 to TRBJ2-3; D ambiguous. Germline V gene data show CDR1 as SGHDT and CDR2 as YYEEEE. CDR3 length: 12 amino acids. V gave up 1 base and J gave up 4 bases, with 4 bases separating them.